Presented here are 9 T cell receptor beta chains from one specimen sequenced in a study of T-cell memory formation after mild COVID-19 (dated by TCRdb to about 2021). Library method: 5' RACE. The sequencer was an Illumina NovaSeq 6000. The public reads were quality trimmed at Q25 with fastp and then assembled into clones with MiXCR by TCRdb, keeping productive beta chains. Rows are unified per CDR3 protein, each entry keeping the most common DNA and genes. The sample contains about 560,000 distinct CDR3 sequences, under 20% of them found a single time. Jointly, the top ten make up around 12% of the sample. What was sequenced was PBMCs or a T cell subset sorted from them (not recorded which). The receptors shown here come from an adult woman who had mild COVID-19 (a few samples of this study predate the infection). The sample titles of this study are shuffled in the database, so cell type and time point are left out; the donor was told from shared clones.

The chain is built from TRBV7-9 and TRBJ2-1; 14 bases align to TRBD2. Germline assignment: CDR1 SEHNR and CDR2 FQNEAQ (reference sequence). This CDR3 is built from 20 residues. Losses at the gene ends were 1 base for V and 3 bases for J; bases not matched to a gene: 11. The CDR3 bases are TGTGCCAGCAGCTTAGGGCTCTGGACTAGCGGGGGGCATCTCTACAATGAGCAGTTCTTC. Its translation: CASSLGLWTSGGHLYNEQFF.

The chain links TRBV4-1 to TRBJ1-2; D gene uncertain. Germline CDR1 MGHRA, CDR2 YSYEKL. This CDR3 is built from 14 residues. Trimming pared 1 base from V and 4 bases from J, leaving 10 bases between. The CDR3 DNA reads as TGCGCCAGCAGCCAAGGTGATCCGGGCTATGGCTACACCTTC. The encoded protein is CASSQGDPGYGYTF.

The table lists this clonotype with a few counts. The chain combines TRBV5-1 with TRBJ1-4, with D possibly being TRBD1 (6 bases). V lost 0 bases to trimming and J lost 0 bases, with 15 bases between them. The CDR3 length is 18 residues. Germline CDR1 SGHRS, CDR2 YFSETQ. The CDR3 DNA reads as TGCGCCAGCAGCTTGGACGGGCCAGGGGCGACAACTAATGAAAAACTGTTTTTT. Translating it yields CASSLDGPGATTNEKLFF.

This clonotype was seen a few times. The chain carries TRBV12-3 or TRBV12-4 and TRBJ2-2, with 7 bases that match TRBD1. The junction had 20 bases not matched to a gene; V was cut back by 6 bases and J by 4 bases. The CDR3 covers 19 residues. The DNA of the CDR3 is TGTGCCAGCAGCCTTTTTTGGGCCAACAGGGGTCAGGGCACCGGGGAGCTGTTTTTT. It is translated as CASSLFWANRGQGTGELFF.

The chain uses TRBV7-9 and TRBJ2-1; TRBD2 aligns across 7 bases. CDR3 size: 16 residues. CDR1 and CDR2 from the germline V gene are SEHNR and FQNEAQ (reference sequence). The trim removed 5 bases at V and 7 bases at J, leaving 14 bases unmatched. The CDR3, as DNA: TGTGCCAGCAGCCCACTTCGCGGGGGTCCTCAGAATGAGCAGTTCTTC. Translation gives CASSPLRGGPQNEQFF. Drawing the rest from reference TRBV7-9 and TRBJ2-1, the complete variable domain is DTGVSQNPRHKITKRGQNVTFRCDPISEHNRLYWYRQTLGQGPEFLTYFQNEAQLEKSRLLSDRFSAERPKGSFSTLEIQRTEQGDSAMYLCASSPLRGGPQNEQFFGPGTRLTVL.

The rearrangement links TRBV7-2 to TRBJ2-7; possible D gene TRBD2, 6 bases. The V end was cut by 6 bases, the J end by 4 bases, with 22 bases between. Germline V gene lookup returns CDR1 SGHTA and CDR2 FQGNSA. This CDR3 is 16 amino acids long. The CDR3 region is CASSYPGGPRDYEQYF. The CDR3 DNA follows: TGTGCCAGCAGTTATCCAGGAGGGCCCCGGGATTACGAGCAGTACTTC.

A few counts support this clonotype. The V gene is TRBV7-7, the J gene TRBJ2-3; unclear D gene. This CDR3 is 14 amino acids long. CDR1 and CDR2 from the germline V gene are SSHAT and FNYEAQ (reference sequence). Trimming pared 6 bases from V and 4 bases from J, leaving 14 bases between. For the CDR3, the DNA is TGTGCCAGCAGTAACAGACCCGTAGCAGATACGCAGTATTTT. It yields the protein CASSNRPVADTQYF.

The chain couples TRBV2 to TRBJ2-3; D uncertain. CDR3 size: 12 residues. Germline CDR1 is SNHLY and CDR2 is FYNNEI. V was pared by 3 bases and J by 11 bases, with 12 bases between. CDR3 DNA: TGTGCCAGCAGTGACAGGAGTCCGGGGCAGTATTTT. Amino acid sequence: CASSDRSPGQYF. The full variable domain, rest sourced from reference TRBV2 and TRBJ2-3, is EPEVTQTPSHQVTQMGQEVILRCVPISNHLYFYWYRQILGQKVEFLVSFYNNEISEKSEIFDDQFSVERPDGSNFTLKIRSTKLEDSAMYFCASSDRSPGQYFGPGTRLTVL.

This sequence joins TRBV9 and TRBJ1-3, with D maybe TRBD1 (6 bases). Trimming left V 0 bases short and J 4 bases short, with 8 bases between. The CDR3 runs to 14 residues. Germline loops: CDR1 SGDLS, CDR2 YYNGEE. The CDR3 DNA reads TGTGCCAGCAGCGTAGTGGACAGAGGAAACACCATATATTTT. It translates to CASSVVDRGNTIYF.